Listed here is a single T cell receptor beta chain. Its antigen is currently unknown. Profiled with immunoSEQ multiplex PCR; TCRdb holds only in-frame clones, not every one. This sample has thousands of clones, with roughly 68% found just once. The sample originates from a study of CD8 T cell repertoires and HIV-1 epitope variants. Study at large: Separate wells received one of Twenty-five Gag or Nef variant peptides. Controls were a CMV, EBV and flu peptide pool, Ebola AY9 negative control, and no-peptide well. An uncultured baseline aliquot held 1M T cells.

The CDR3 contains 14 residues. Per the germline V gene, CDR1 is SGHKS and CDR2 is YYEKEE (reference sequence). V shed 0 bases and J shed 7 bases, with 14 bases lying between them. The genes are TRBV5-5 and TRBJ2-7; TRBD1 might be the D (5 bases). The sequenced sample was cultured CD8+ T cells derived from PBMCs. This receptor was obtained from a male donor with HIV. The CDR3 region has the DNA TGTGCCAGCAGCTTGGGACAGTACCTTCGTGAGCAGTACTTC. Encoded protein: CASSLGQYLREQYF.